A selection of T cell receptor beta chains follows, all from one sample in a study of CD8+ T cells in alopecia areata. Using immunoSEQ multiplex PCR, the repertoire was profiled, and TCRdb retains in-frame clones only, with some absent. Among 120,000 to 150,000 clones listed, 87% were seen once. The sample here was CD8+ T cells sorted from blood, taken at week 0. These receptors were obtained from a human donor with alopecia areata. The CDR3 runs from the conserved cysteine through the conserved F or W. The D gene is left open where the match is weak. Clone size is stated in some rows and not others, as once, few, many or a class when expanded.

clone_size	v_call	j_call	d_call	cdr3_nt	cdr3_aa
-	TRBV9	TRBJ1-2	-	TGTGCCAGCAGCGCCCAGGGCTCTGGCTACACCTTC	CASSAQGSGYTF
-	TRBV7-2	TRBJ2-5	TRBD2	TGTGCCAGCAGCTCGTCACTAGCGGGAGAAGAGACCCAGTACTTC	CASSSSLAGEETQYF
-	TRBV9	TRBJ2-1	-	TGTGCCAGCAGCGTAGGCGGTTCCTTTGGGGATGAGCAGTTCTTC	CASSVGGSFGDEQFF
-	TRBV7-9	TRBJ2-7	-	TGTGCCAGCAGCTTAGATCCCTACGAGCAGTACTTC	CASSLDPYEQYF
-	TRBV9	TRBJ2-2	-	TGTGCCAGCAGCGTCAACCTACGGGACACGATCCTAAGCACCGGGGAGCTGTTTTTT	CASSVNLRDTILSTGELFF
-	TRBV29-1	TRBJ2-1	-	TGCAGCGTCGAGGGAGGAATAGGGACAACAAGCTCCTACAATGAGCAGTTCTTC	CSVEGGIGTTSSYNEQFF
-	TRBV6-5	TRBJ2-3	-	TGTGCCAGCAGTTACTCGAGTCAGACCACAGATACGCAGTATTTT	CASSYSSQTTDTQYF
-	TRBV6-1	TRBJ2-4	TRBD2	TGTGCCAGCAGTGTGCGGGAGGTTGGGAACATTCAGTACTTC	CASSVREVGNIQYF
-	TRBV9	TRBJ2-7	-	TGTGCCAGCAGCGTATCAGCACTTAGCTCCTACGAGCAGTACTTC	CASSVSALSSYEQYF
-	TRBV10-1	TRBJ2-2	-	TGCGCCAGCAGTTACTCTGAGGTCGGGGAGCTGTTTTTT	CASSYSEVGELFF
once	TRBV9	TRBJ2-2	TRBD2	TGTGCCAGCAGCGTAGCTCGGGCTAGCGGGGATGTGGCGGACACCGGGGAGCTGTTTTTT	CASSVARASGDVADTGELFF
-	TRBV13	TRBJ2-3	TRBD2	TGTGCCAGCAGCGAGGGACTACCTAGCGCAGATACGCAGTATTTT	CASSEGLPSADTQYF
-	TRBV7-9	TRBJ2-5	TRBD2	TGTGCCAGCAGCTCACCCCCGACTAGCCCAGGGACCCAGTACTTC	CASSSPPTSPGTQYF
-	TRBV10-3	TRBJ1-3	-	TGTGCCATCAGTGAACAGTCAGGGAGTACCTCTGGAAACACCATATATTTT	CAISEQSGSTSGNTIYF
-	TRBV9	TRBJ2-6	-	TGTGCCAGCAGCGTAGGGGCCTCTGGGGCCAACGTCCTGACTTTC	CASSVGASGANVLTF
-	TRBV7-9	TRBJ2-7	-	TGTGCCAGCAGGGGATACAGGGACACCGCCTACGAGCAGTACTTC	CASRGYRDTAYEQYF
-	TRBV4-1	TRBJ2-1	TRBD2	TGCGCCAGCAGCCAAATTGCGGTACTAGCGGGGCTATATGAGCAGTTCTTC	CASSQIAVLAGLYEQFF
-	TRBV2	TRBJ2-7	TRBD1	TGTGCCACCCATCCGGGACAGGGGAAGGGTGAGCAGTACTTC	CATHPGQGKGEQYF
-	TRBV4-2	TRBJ1-5	-	TGTGCCAGCAGCCAAGATGGGGGAACGGACAATCAGCCCCAGCATTTT	CASSQDGGTDNQPQHF
-	TRBV7-2	TRBJ1-2	TRBD1	TGTGCCAGCAGCTCGACAGGGCTCTACTATGGCTACACCTTC	CASSSTGLYYGYTF
-	TRBV11-2	TRBJ2-7	TRBD1	TGTGCCAGTGTCGGACAGGAGTCCTACGAGCAGTACTTC	CASVGQESYEQYF
few	TRBV5-6	TRBJ2-7	-	TGTGCCAGCAGCTTAACAGCTTCCTACGAGCAGTACTTC	CASSLTASYEQYF
-	TRBV11-2	TRBJ2-7	TRBD2	TGTGCCAGCAGCCACGGGGGGGGCTCCTACGAGCAGTACTTC	CASSHGGGSYEQYF
-	TRBV2	TRBJ2-2	-	TGTGCCACGAGGGACGGGGAGCTGTTTTTT	CATRDGELFF
-	TRBV29-1	TRBJ1-2	TRBD1	TGCAGCGCAAGGGACAGCGGTAACTATGGCTACACCTTC	CSARDSGNYGYTF
few	TRBV29-1	TRBJ2-7	-	TGCAGCGTTGGGACGACAGATTCCTACGAGCAGTACTTC	CSVGTTDSYEQYF
once	TRBV2	TRBJ2-1	-	TGTGCCAGCAGTGACAGGGGCCCCTACAATGAGCAGTTCTTC	CASSDRGPYNEQFF
-	TRBV6-5	TRBJ1-1	-	TGTGCCAGCAGTTACTCGGGGGGGACCACTGAAGCTTTCTTT	CASSYSGGTTEAFF
-	TRBV9	TRBJ1-2	-	TGTGCCAGCAGCCCCAACACCTTC	CASSPNTF
-	TRBV4-1	TRBJ1-1	-	TGCGCCAGCAGCCAAGTAGGACTTTTCACTGAAGCTTTCTTT	CASSQVGLFTEAFF
once	TRBV6-5	TRBJ2-1	TRBD2	TGTGCCAGCAGTTACTCGGCGGGAGGGGATGAGCAGTTCTTC	CASSYSAGGDEQFF
-	TRBV7-9	TRBJ2-5	-	TGTGCCAGCAGCAGAGGAGAGACCCCAGAGACCCAGTACTTC	CASSRGETPETQYF
-	TRBV6-1	TRBJ2-6	-	TGTGCCAGCAGTGAATACGGGGGCTCTGGGGCCAACGTCCTGACTTTC	CASSEYGGSGANVLTF
few	TRBV5-1	TRBJ2-7	TRBD1	TGCGCCAGCAGCGAAGGGACAGGGAACTACGAGCAGTACTTC	CASSEGTGNYEQYF
-	TRBV27	TRBJ2-5	-	TGTGCCAGCAGTCAAGGACAACTCAGACCCCAGTACTTC	CASSQGQLRPQYF
-	TRBV29-1	TRBJ1-2	-	TGCAGCGTTGAAGACTGGTCGGGGAGTGGGGCTAACTATGGCTACACCTTC	CSVEDWSGSGANYGYTF
-	TRBV12-5	TRBJ2-2	-	TGTGCTAGTGGTTTGGCAACAGGGTCTTCTGGGGAGCTGTTTTTT	CASGLATGSSGELFF
-	TRBV11-2	TRBJ2-1	TRBD1	TGTGCCAGCAGCTTAGATTCCCCAGGGGGCGATGAGCAGTTCTTC	CASSLDSPGGDEQFF
once	TRBV29-1	TRBJ2-1	-	TGCAGCGTTGAAACGGGGCTAGACGGGGAGCAGTTCTTC	CSVETGLDGEQFF
-	TRBV5-6	TRBJ2-1	-	TGTGCCAGCAGCTTGGCTCCAGGGTATGAGCAGTTCTTC	CASSLAPGYEQFF
once	TRBV29-1	TRBJ2-7	TRBD1	TGCAGCGTTGAAAAGGGACAGGGTGTCGAGCAGTACTTC	CSVEKGQGVEQYF
-	TRBV30	TRBJ1-1	-	TGTGCCTGGAGAAACTTGGACACTGAAGCTTTCTTT	CAWRNLDTEAFF
-	TRBV6-5	TRBJ2-2	TRBD1	TGTGCCAGCAGGGACAGGGGATCCGGGGAGCTGTTTTTT	CASRDRGSGELFF